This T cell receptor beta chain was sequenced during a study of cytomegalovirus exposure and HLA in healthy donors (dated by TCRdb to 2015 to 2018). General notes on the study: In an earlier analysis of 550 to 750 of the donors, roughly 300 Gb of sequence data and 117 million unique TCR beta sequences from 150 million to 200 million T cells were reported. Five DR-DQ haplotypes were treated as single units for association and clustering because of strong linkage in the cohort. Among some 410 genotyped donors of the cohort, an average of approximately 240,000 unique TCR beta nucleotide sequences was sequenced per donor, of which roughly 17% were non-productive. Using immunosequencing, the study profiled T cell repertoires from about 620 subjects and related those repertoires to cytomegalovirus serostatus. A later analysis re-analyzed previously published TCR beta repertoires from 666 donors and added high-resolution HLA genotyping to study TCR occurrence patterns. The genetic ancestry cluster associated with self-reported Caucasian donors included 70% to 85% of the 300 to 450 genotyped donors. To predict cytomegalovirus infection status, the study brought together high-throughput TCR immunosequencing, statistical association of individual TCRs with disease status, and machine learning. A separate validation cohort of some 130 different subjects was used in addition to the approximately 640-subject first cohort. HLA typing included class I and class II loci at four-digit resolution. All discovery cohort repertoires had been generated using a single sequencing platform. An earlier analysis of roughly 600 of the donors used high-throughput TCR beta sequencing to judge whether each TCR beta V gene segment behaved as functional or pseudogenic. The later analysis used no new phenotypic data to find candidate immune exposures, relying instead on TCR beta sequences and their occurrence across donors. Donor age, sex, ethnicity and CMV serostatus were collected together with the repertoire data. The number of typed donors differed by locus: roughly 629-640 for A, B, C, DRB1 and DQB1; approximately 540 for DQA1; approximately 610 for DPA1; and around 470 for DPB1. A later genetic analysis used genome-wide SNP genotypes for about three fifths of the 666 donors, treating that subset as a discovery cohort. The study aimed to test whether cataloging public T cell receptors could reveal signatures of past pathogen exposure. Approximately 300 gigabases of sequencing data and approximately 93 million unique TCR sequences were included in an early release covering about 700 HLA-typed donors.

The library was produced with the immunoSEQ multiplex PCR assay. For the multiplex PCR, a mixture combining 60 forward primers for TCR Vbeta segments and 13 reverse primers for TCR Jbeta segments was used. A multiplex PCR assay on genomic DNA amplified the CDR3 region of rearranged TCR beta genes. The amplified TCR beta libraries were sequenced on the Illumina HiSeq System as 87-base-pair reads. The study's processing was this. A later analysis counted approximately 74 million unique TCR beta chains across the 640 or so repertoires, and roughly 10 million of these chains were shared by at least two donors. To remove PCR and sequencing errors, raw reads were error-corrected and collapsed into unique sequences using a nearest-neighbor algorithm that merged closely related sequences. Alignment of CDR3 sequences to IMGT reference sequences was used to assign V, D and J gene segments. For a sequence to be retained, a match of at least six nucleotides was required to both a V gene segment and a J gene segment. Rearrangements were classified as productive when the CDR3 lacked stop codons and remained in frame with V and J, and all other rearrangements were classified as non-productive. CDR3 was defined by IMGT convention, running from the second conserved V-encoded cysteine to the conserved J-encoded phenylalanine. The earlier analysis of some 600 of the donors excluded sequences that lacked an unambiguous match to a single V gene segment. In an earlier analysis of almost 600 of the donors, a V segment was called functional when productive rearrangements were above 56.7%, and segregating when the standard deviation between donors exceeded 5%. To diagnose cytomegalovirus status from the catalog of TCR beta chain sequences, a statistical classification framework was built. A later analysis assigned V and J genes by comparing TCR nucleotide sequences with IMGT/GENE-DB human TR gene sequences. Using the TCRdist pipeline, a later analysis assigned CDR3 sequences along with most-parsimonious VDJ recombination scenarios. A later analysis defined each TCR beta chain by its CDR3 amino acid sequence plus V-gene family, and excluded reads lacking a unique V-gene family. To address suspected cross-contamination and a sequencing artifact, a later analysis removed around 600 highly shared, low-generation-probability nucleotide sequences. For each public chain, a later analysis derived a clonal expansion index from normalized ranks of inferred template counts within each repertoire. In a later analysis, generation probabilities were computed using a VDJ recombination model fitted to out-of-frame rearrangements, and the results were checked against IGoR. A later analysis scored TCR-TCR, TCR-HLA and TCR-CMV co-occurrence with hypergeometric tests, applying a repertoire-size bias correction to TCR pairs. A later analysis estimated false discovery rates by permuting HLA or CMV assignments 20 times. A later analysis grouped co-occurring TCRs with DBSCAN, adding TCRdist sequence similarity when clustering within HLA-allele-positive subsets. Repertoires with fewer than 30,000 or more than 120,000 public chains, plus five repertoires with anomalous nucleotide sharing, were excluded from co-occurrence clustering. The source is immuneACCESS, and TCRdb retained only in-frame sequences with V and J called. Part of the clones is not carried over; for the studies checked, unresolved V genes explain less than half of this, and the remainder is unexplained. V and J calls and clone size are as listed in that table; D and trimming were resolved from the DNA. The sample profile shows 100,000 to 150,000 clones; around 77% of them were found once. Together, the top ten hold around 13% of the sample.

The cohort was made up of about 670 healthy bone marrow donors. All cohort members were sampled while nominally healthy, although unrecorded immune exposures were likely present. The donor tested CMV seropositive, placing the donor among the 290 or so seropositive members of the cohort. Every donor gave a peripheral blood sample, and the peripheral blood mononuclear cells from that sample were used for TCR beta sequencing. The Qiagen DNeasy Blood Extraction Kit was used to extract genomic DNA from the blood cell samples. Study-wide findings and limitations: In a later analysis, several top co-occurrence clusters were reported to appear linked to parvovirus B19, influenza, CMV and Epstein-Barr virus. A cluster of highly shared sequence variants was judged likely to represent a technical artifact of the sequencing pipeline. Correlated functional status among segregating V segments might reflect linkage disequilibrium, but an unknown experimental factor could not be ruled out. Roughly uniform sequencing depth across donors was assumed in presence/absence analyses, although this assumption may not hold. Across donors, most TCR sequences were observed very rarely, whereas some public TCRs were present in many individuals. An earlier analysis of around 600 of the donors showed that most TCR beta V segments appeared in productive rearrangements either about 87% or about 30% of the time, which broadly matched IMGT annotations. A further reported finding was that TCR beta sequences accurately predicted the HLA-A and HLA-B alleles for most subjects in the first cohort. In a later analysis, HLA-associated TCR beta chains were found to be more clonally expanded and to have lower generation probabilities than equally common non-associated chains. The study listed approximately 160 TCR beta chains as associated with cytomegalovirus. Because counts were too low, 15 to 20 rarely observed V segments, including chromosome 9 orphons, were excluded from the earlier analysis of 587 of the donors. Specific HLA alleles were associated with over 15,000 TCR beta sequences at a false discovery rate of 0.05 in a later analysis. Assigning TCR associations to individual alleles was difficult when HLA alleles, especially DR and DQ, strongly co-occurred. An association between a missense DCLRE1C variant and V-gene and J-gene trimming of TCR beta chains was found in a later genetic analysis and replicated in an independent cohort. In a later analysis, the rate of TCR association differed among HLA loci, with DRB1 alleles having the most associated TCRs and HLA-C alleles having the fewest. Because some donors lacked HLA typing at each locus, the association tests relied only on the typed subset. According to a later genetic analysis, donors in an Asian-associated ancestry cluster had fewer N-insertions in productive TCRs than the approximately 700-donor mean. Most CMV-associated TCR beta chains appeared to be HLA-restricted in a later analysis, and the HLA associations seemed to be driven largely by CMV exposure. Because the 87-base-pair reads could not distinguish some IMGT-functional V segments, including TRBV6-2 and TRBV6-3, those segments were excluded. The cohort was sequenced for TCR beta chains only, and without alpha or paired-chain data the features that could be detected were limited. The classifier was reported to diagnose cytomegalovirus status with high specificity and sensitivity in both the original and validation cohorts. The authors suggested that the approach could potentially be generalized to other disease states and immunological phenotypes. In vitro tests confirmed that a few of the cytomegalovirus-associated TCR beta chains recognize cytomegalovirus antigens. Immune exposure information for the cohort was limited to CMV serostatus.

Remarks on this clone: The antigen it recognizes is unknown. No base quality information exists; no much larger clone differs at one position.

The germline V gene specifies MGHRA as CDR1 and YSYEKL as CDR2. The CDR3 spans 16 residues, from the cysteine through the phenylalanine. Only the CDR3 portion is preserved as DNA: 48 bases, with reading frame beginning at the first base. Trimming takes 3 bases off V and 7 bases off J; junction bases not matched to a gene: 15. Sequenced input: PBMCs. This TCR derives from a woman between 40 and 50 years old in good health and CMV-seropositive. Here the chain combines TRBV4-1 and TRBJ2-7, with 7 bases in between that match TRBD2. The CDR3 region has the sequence CASSHGWPGGRREQYF. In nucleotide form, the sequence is TGCGCCAGCAGCCACGGTTGGCCGGGAGGACGAAGGGAGCAGTACTTC.